This entry lists 9 T cell receptor beta chains sequenced from one sample in a study of CD8 T cells in ankylosing spondylitis. TCRdb ran MiXCR on the 5' RACE reads and lists one entry per CDR3 protein. The sample shows around 120,000 distinct CDR3 sequences, approximately 15% of them seen only once. The sample comprised blood, either unsorted or a sorted T cell fraction (not recorded which). The source of these receptors is a female donor with ankylosing spondylitis or in good health (not recorded which).

This clonotype was seen many times. The genes are TRBV7-6 and TRBJ2-5, with D possibly matching TRBD1 (5 bases). The CDR3 contains 16 residues. The V end lost 0 bases, the J end lost 3 bases, and 14 bases lay between the germline ends. The germline V gene has CDR1 SGHVS and CDR2 FNYEAQ. CDR3 nucleotide sequence: TGTGCCAGCAGCTTAGCGCGGCAGGGTGGTAAAGAGACCCAGTACTTC. Its translation is CASSLARQGGKETQYF. The full variable domain, with the rest looked up from reference TRBV7-6 and TRBJ2-5, is GAGVSQSPRYKVTKRGQDVALRCDPISGHVSLYWYRQALGQGPEFLTYFNYEAQQDKSGLPNDRFSAERPEGSISTLTIQRTEQRDSAMYRCASSLARQGGKETQYFGPGTRLLVL.

The gene calls are TRBV28 and TRBJ2-2; 7 nucleotides line up with TRBD1. This CDR3 has 16 residues. The germline gives CDR1 MDHEN, CDR2 SYDVKM. V shed 6 bases and J 4 bases; nucleotides not matched to a gene: 11. CDR3 sequence reads: CASSHDRVFSTGELFF. The CDR3 nucleotides are TGTGCCAGCAGCCACGACAGGGTTTTTAGCACCGGGGAGCTGTTTTTT.

This clonotype has ten or more counts. The gene calls are TRBV27 and TRBJ1-2; no clear D gene. CDR3 size: 13 residues. Germline V lookup: CDR1 MNHEY, CDR2 SMNVEV (reference sequence). Trimming took 2 bases from V and 2 from J, leaving 6 bases between them. Here the CDR3 DNA reads TGTGCCAGCAGTTTACTAGGGAACTATGGCTACACCTTC. Its translation is CASSLLGNYGYTF.

V usage is TRBV12-3 or TRBV12-4 and J usage is TRBJ2-3, with TRBD2 matching over 8 bases. With V trimmed by 6 bases and J by 6 bases, 8 bases remained unmatched. CDR3 size: 14 residues. CDR3 nucleotides: TGTGCCAGCAGGAAACTAGCGGAAGGGGATACGCAGTATTTT. Its protein is CASRKLAEGDTQYF.

This clonotype was counted ten times or more. The chain employs TRBV5-1 and TRBJ2-3; D is ambiguous. Germline V CDR1 and CDR2: SGHRS, YFSETQ. The length of the CDR3 is 14 residues. Trimming stripped 4 bases from V and 4 bases from J, with 13 bases between. This chain's CDR3 is CASSPRSEADTQYF. DNA for the CDR3: TGCGCCAGCAGCCCCAGAAGTGAGGCAGATACGCAGTATTTT.

The chain couples TRBV5-1 to TRBJ2-2, with D possibly matching TRBD2 (6 bases). The CDR3 is 13 amino acids. The germline gives CDR1 SGHRS, CDR2 YFSETQ. V lost 3 bases and J 6 bases, leaving 9 bases between the germline ends. CDR3 in DNA: TGCGCCAGCAGCTCGGGAGCCGCCGGGGAGCTGTTTTTT. Protein product: CASSSGAAGELFF.

J is TRBJ1-4 and V is TRBV30; 8 bases align to TRBD1. Germline V lookup: CDR1 GTSNPN, CDR2 SVGIG (reference sequence). This CDR3 has 15 residues. CDR3 nucleotides: TGTGCACTTGACAGGGGACCTACAACTAATGAAAAACTGTTTTTT. Translating gives CALDRGPTTNEKLFF.

A few counts support this clonotype. The rearrangement links TRBV5-6 to TRBJ2-7; D not certain. V lost 4 bases and J 0 bases, leaving 14 bases between the germline ends. The CDR3 covers 15 residues. Germline lookup yields CDR1 SGHDT and CDR2 YYEEEE. The CDR3 loop reads CASSLDPASSYEQYF. The DNA for the CDR3 is TGTGCCAGCAGCCTGGATCCGGCGAGCTCCTACGAGCAGTACTTC.

This clonotype was observed at least ten times. The genes are TRBV3-1 and TRBJ1-3, with D perhaps matching TRBD1 (5 bases). The CDR3 loop spans 16 amino acids. Germline loops: CDR1 LGHDT, CDR2 YNNKEL (reference sequence). V dropped 1 base and J dropped 1 base, with 11 bases sitting between them. The CDR3 nucleotides are TGTGCCAGCAGCCAAGGAAGGGGTAGTTCTGGAAACACCATATATTTT. Protein product: CASSQGRGSSGNTIYF.